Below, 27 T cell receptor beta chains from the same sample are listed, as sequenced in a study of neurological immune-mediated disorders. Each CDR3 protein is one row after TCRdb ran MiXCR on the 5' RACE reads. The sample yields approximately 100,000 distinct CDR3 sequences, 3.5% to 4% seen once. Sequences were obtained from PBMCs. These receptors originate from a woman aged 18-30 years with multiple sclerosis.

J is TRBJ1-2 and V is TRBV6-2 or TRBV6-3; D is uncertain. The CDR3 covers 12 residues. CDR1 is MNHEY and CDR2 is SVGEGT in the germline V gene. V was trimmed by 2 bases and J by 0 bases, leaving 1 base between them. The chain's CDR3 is CASSYTNYGYTF. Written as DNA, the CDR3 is TGTGCCAGCAGTTACACTAACTATGGCTACACCTTC.

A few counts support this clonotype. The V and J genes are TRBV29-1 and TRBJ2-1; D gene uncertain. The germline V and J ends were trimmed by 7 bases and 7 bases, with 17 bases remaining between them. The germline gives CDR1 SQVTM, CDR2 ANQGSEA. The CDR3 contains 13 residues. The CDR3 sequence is CSGAPRSLNEQFF. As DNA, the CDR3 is TGCAGCGGGGCTCCGAGGTCCCTTAATGAGCAGTTCTTC.

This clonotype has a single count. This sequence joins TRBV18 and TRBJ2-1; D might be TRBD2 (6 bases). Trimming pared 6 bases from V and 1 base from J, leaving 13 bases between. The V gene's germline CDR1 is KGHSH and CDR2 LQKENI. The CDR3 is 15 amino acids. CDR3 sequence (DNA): TGTGCCAGCTCGTCGGAGGGCCAGTCCTACAATGAGCAGTTCTTC. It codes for CASSSEGQSYNEQFF.

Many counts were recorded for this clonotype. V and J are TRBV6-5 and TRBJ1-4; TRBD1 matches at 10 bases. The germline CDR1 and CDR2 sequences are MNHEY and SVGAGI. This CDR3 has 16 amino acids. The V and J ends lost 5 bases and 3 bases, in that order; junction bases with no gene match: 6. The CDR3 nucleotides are TGTGCCAGCAGTCCGGGACAGGGGATGCCTAATGAAAAACTGTTTTTT. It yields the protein CASSPGQGMPNEKLFF.

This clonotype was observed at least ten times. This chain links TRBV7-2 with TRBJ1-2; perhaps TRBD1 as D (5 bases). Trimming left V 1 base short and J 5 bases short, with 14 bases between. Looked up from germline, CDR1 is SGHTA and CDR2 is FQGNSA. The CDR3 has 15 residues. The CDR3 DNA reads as TGTGCCAGCAGCTTAGAGACAGCGTTTAGGTATGGCTACACCTTC. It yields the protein CASSLETAFRYGYTF.

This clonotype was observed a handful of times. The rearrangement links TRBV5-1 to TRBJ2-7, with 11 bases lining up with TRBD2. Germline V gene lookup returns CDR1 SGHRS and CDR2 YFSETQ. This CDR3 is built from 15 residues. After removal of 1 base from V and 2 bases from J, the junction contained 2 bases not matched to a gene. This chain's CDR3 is CASSLKTSGTYEQYF. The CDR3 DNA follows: TGCGCCAGCAGCTTGAAGACTAGCGGGACCTACGAGCAGTACTTC.

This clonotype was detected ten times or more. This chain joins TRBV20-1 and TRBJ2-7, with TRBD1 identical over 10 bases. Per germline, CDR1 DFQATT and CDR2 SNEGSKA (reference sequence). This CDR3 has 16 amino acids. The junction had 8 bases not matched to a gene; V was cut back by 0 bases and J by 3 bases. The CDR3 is CSARDGLRDRGYEQYF. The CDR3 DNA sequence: TGCAGTGCTAGAGATGGGCTCCGGGACAGGGGCTACGAGCAGTACTTC.

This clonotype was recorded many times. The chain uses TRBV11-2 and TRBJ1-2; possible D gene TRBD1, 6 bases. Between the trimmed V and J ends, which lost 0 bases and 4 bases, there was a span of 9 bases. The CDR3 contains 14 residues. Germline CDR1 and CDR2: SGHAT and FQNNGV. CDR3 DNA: TGTGCCAGCAGCTTAGACACAGGGCGCTATGGCTACACCTTC. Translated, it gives CASSLDTGRYGYTF.

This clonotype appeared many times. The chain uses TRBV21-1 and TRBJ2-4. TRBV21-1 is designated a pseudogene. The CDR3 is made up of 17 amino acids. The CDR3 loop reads CASSNPSGLLAKNIQYF. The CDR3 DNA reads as TGTGCCAGCAGCAACCCATCGGGGTTACTAGCCAAAAACATTCAGTACTTC.

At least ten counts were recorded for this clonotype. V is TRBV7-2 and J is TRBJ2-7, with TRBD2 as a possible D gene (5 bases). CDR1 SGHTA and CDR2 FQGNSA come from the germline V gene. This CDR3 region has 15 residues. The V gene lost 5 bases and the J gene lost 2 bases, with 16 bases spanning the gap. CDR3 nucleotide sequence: TGTGCCAGCAGCCTACGACTGCCGGGAACCTACGAGCAGTACTTC. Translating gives CASSLRLPGTYEQYF.

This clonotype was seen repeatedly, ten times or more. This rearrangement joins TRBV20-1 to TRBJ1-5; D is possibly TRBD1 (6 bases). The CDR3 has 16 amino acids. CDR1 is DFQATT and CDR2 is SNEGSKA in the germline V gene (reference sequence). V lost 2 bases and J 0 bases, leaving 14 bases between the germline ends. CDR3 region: CSARPRLDSSNQPQHF. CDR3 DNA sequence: TGCAGTGCTAGACCACGATTGGACAGTAGCAATCAGCCCCAGCATTTT.

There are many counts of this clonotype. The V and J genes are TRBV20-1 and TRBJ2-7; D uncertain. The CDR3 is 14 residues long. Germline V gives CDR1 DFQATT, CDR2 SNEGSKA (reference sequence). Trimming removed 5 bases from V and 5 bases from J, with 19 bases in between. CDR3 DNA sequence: TGCAGTGCTTCCTTGGAGTATAAAAGGGACGAGCAGTACTTC. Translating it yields CSASLEYKRDEQYF.

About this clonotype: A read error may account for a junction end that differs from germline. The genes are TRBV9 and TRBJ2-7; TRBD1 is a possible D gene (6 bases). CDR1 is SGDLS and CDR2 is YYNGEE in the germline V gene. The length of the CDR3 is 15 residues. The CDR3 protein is CVSSVGPGTHYEQYF. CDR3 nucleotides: TGTGTCAGCAGCGTAGGTCCAGGGACACACTACGAGCAGTACTTC.

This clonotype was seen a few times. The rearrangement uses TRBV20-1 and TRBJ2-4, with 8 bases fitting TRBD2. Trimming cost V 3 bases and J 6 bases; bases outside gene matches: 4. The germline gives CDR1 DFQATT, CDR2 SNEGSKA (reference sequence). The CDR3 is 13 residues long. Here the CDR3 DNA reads TGCAGTGCTAGGCTGGCGGGAGGAAACATTCAGTACTTC. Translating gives CSARLAGGNIQYF.

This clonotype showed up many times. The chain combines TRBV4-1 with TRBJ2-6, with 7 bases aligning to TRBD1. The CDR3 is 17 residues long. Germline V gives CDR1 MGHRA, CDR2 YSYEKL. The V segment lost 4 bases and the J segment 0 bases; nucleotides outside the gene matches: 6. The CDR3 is CASSPDRSFSGANVLTF. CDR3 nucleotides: TGCGCCAGCAGCCCGGACAGGTCCTTCTCTGGGGCCAACGTCCTGACTTTC.

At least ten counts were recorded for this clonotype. The CDR3 is CASSLYRGQNTEAFF. In DNA, the CDR3 is TGTGCCAGCAGTTTATACAGGGGGCAGAACACTGAAGCTTTCTTT. V is TRBV6-1 and J is TRBJ1-1; 9 bases line up with TRBD1. J gave up 1 base and V 5 bases, and 5 bases lay outside the gene matches. The CDR3 runs 15 residues. CDR1 MNHNS and CDR2 SASEGT come from the germline V gene.

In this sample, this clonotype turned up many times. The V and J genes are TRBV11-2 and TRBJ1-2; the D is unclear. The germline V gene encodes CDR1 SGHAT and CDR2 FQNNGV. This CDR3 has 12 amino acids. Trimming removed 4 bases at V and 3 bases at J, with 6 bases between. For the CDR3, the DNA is TGTGCCAGCAGCTGGGATTACTATGGCTACACCTTC. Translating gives CASSWDYYGYTF.

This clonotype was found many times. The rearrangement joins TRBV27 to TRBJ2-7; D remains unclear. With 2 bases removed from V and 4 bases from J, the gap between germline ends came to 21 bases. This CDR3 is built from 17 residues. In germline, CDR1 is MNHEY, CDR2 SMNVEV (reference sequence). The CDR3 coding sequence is TGTGCCAGCAGTTTAAAGGGCTCGTTTCCGTTAGCATACGAGCAGTACTTC. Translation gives CASSLKGSFPLAYEQYF.

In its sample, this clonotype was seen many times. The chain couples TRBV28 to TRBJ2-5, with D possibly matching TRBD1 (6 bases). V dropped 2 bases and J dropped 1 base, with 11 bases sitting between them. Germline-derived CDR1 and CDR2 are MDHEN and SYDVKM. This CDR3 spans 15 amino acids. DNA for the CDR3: TGTGCCAGCAGTTTACAATCACAGGGCCAAGAGACCCAGTACTTC. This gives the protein CASSLQSQGQETQYF.

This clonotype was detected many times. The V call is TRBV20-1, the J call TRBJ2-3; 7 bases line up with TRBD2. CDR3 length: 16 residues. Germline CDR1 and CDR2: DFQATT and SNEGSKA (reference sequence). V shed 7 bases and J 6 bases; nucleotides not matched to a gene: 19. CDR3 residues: CSVSHRGDGFSDTQYF. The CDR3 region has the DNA TGCAGTGTCTCCCACCGGGGGGATGGATTTAGTGATACGCAGTATTTT.

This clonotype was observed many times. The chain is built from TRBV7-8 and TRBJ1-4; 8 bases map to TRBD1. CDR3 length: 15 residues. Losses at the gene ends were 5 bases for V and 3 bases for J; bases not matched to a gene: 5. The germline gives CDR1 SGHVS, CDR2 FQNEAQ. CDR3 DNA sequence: TGTGCCAGCAGCAATACAGGGGGTCCTAATGAAAAACTGTTTTTT. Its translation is CASSNTGGPNEKLFF.

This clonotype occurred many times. This CDR3 is CASSQGVSGGANNEQFF. DNA for the CDR3: TGTGCCAGCAGCCAAGGGGTTAGCGGGGGGGCCAACAATGAGCAGTTCTTC. This sequence joins TRBV3-1 and TRBJ2-1; 11 bases are a match to TRBD2. The CDR3 spans 17 residues. Trimming cost V 1 base and J 5 bases; bases outside gene matches: 7. Germline loops: CDR1 LGHDT, CDR2 YNNKEL (reference sequence).

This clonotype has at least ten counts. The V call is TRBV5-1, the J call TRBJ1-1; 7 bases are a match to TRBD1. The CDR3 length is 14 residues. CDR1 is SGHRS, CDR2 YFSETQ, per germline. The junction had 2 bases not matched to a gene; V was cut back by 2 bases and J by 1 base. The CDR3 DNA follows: TGCGCCAGCAGCTTCCGACAGGGGAACACTGAAGCTTTCTTT. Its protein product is CASSFRQGNTEAFF.

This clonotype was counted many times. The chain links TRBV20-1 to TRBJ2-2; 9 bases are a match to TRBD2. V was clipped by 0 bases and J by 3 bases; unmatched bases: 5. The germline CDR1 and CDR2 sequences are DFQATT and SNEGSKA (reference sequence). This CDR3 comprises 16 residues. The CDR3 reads CSARDSGGGDTGELFF. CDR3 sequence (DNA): TGCAGTGCTAGAGATAGTGGCGGGGGGGACACCGGGGAGCTGTTTTTT.

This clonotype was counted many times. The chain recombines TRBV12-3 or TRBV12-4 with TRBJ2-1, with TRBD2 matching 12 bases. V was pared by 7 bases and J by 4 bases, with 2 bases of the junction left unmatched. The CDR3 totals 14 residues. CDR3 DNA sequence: TGTGCCAGCACCCTAGCGGGAGGGTACAATGAGCAGTTCTTC. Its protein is CASTLAGGYNEQFF.

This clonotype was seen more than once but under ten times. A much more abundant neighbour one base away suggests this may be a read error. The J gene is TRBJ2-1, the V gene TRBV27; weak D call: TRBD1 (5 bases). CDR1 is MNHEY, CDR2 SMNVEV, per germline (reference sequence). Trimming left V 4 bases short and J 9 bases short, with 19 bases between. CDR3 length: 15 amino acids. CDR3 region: CASSYQGWGQIEQFF. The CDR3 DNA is TGTGCCAGCAGTTACCAAGGTTGGGGCCAAATTGAGCAGTTCTTC.

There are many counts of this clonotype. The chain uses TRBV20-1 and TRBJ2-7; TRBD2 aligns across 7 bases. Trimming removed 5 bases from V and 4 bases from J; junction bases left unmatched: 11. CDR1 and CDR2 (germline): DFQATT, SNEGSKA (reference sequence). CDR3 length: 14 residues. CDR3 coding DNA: TGCAGTGCTCCTCTAGCGGCTGGGGTTTACGAGCAGTACTTC. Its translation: CSAPLAAGVYEQYF.